This is a list of T cell receptor beta chains from one sample in a study of blood T cell repertoires in COVID-19. Clones were read by immunoSEQ multiplex PCR, and TCRdb kept only the in-frame ones, dropping some. The table records about 150,000 clones, roughly 80% of them present only once. The sequencing sample was made of PBMCs or T cells enriched from blood (not recorded which). These receptor sequences come from a woman aged 50 to 60 who had recovered from COVID-19. CDR3s include the opening cysteine and the closing phenylalanine or tryptophan. Fields, in order: J gene, clone size, D gene, V gene, CDR3 protein, CDR3 DNA. A D gene is named only where the DNA matches it firmly. The listing skips clone size in some rows; elsewhere it reads once, few, many or a size class.

j_gene: TRBJ1-1; abundance: few; d_gene: -; v_gene: TRBV29-1; CDR3aa: CSTRGSTEAFF; CDR3nt: TGCAGCACTAGGGGGAGCACTGAAGCTTTCTTT
j_gene: TRBJ2-3; abundance: few; d_gene: -; v_gene: TRBV3-1/TRBV3-2; CDR3aa: CASSHGTRPEGDTQYF; CDR3nt: TGTGCCAGCAGCCACGGGACACGACCCGAAGGAGATACGCAGTATTTT
j_gene: TRBJ1-3; abundance: once; d_gene: -; v_gene: TRBV6-5; CDR3aa: CASSLRASGNTIYF; CDR3nt: TGTGCCAGCAGTTTGCGGGCTTCCGGAAACACCATATATTTT
j_gene: TRBJ2-2; abundance: -; d_gene: -; v_gene: TRBV19; CDR3aa: CASSIDSPNTGELFF; CDR3nt: TGTGCCAGTAGTATTGACAGCCCGAACACCGGGGAGCTGTTTTTT
j_gene: TRBJ1-6; abundance: -; d_gene: -; v_gene: TRBV28; CDR3aa: CASSPQEGVGSPLHF; CDR3nt: TGTGCCAGCAGTCCTCAAGAGGGAGTAGGATCACCCCTCCACTTT
j_gene: TRBJ2-7; abundance: -; d_gene: -; v_gene: TRBV5-1; CDR3aa: CASSSQGGVQYF; CDR3nt: TGCGCCAGCAGCTCACAGGGGGGGGTGCAGTACTTC
j_gene: TRBJ1-2; abundance: -; d_gene: TRBD1; v_gene: TRBV7-3; CDR3aa: CASSRGDRSHGYTF; CDR3nt: TGTGCCAGCAGCCGAGGGGACAGAAGCCATGGCTACACCTTC
j_gene: TRBJ2-5; abundance: -; d_gene: -; v_gene: TRBV28; CDR3aa: CASCTGWGETQYF; CDR3nt: TGTGCCAGCTGTACAGGGTGGGGGGAGACCCAGTACTTC
j_gene: TRBJ1-1; abundance: -; d_gene: TRBD1; v_gene: TRBV6-5; CDR3aa: CASSYASGTGRPEAFF; CDR3nt: TGTGCCAGCAGTTACGCGTCCGGGACAGGGAGACCTGAAGCTTTCTTT
j_gene: TRBJ1-2; abundance: -; d_gene: -; v_gene: TRBV2; CDR3aa: CASREYGDGYTF; CDR3nt: TGTGCCAGCAGAGAATACGGGGATGGCTACACCTTC
j_gene: TRBJ1-2; abundance: few; d_gene: -; v_gene: TRBV29-1; CDR3aa: CSVQSGGGYTF; CDR3nt: TGCAGCGTCCAAAGCGGAGGTGGCTACACCTTC
j_gene: TRBJ1-4; abundance: -; d_gene: TRBD1; v_gene: TRBV7-2; CDR3aa: CASSLGGQVNEKLFF; CDR3nt: TGTGCCAGCAGCTTAGGCGGACAGGTTAATGAAAAACTGTTTTTT
j_gene: TRBJ2-1; abundance: -; d_gene: TRBD2; v_gene: TRBV4-1; CDR3aa: CASSPELAGNNEQFF; CDR3nt: TGCGCCAGCAGCCCCGAACTAGCGGGTAACAATGAGCAGTTCTTC
j_gene: TRBJ1-6; abundance: once; d_gene: -; v_gene: TRBV15; CDR3aa: CAFTEGGNSPLHF; CDR3nt: TGTGCCTTTACAGAAGGGGGAAATTCACCCCTCCACTTT
j_gene: TRBJ1-2; abundance: -; d_gene: -; v_gene: TRBV10-2; CDR3aa: CASTATGSNYGYTF; CDR3nt: TGCGCCAGCACCGCGACAGGTTCTAACTATGGCTACACCTTC
j_gene: TRBJ1-5; abundance: -; d_gene: -; v_gene: TRBV4-2; CDR3aa: CASSQGTYQPQHF; CDR3nt: TGTGCCAGCAGCCAAGGGACTTATCAGCCCCAGCATTTT
j_gene: TRBJ2-5; abundance: few; d_gene: -; v_gene: TRBV3-1/TRBV3-2; CDR3aa: CASSVRGGETQYF; CDR3nt: TGTGCCAGCAGCGTTAGGGGAGGAGAGACCCAGTACTTC
j_gene: TRBJ1-6; abundance: -; d_gene: -; v_gene: TRBV7-9; CDR3aa: CASSFPGESPLHF; CDR3nt: TGTGCCAGCAGCTTTCCAGGGGAATCACCCCTCCACTTT
j_gene: TRBJ2-7; abundance: -; d_gene: TRBD2; v_gene: TRBV7-9; CDR3aa: CASSFFAGGVEQYF; CDR3nt: TGTGCCAGCAGCTTTTTCGCGGGGGGTGTTGAGCAGTACTTC
j_gene: TRBJ1-1; abundance: -; d_gene: -; v_gene: TRBV9; CDR3aa: CASSVILGRNTEAFF; CDR3nt: TGTGCCAGCAGCGTAATACTGGGCAGAAACACTGAAGCTTTCTTT
j_gene: TRBJ2-2; abundance: once; d_gene: -; v_gene: TRBV7-3; CDR3aa: CASSHPENTGELFF; CDR3nt: TGTGCCAGCAGCCACCCAGAGAACACCGGGGAGCTGTTTTTT
j_gene: TRBJ2-7; abundance: few; d_gene: TRBD2; v_gene: TRBV28; CDR3aa: CASSPRDYYEQYF; CDR3nt: TGTGCCAGCAGCCCCCGGGACTACTACGAGCAGTACTTC
j_gene: TRBJ2-3; abundance: once; d_gene: TRBD1; v_gene: TRBV5-1; CDR3aa: CASIPDRVGTDTQYF; CDR3nt: TGCGCCAGCATCCCGGACAGGGTCGGGACAGATACGCAGTATTTT
j_gene: TRBJ2-5; abundance: once; d_gene: TRBD2; v_gene: TRBV7-8; CDR3aa: CASSWTSGGAGETQYF; CDR3nt: TGTGCCAGCAGCTGGACTAGCGGGGGGGCAGGAGAGACCCAGTACTTC
j_gene: TRBJ2-1; abundance: -; d_gene: -; v_gene: TRBV25-1; CDR3aa: CASSESATVFNEQFF; CDR3nt: TGTGCCAGCAGTGAATCGGCGACAGTTTTCAATGAGCAGTTCTTC
j_gene: TRBJ1-3; abundance: -; d_gene: -; v_gene: TRBV9; CDR3aa: CASSVGVPNTRNTIYF; CDR3nt: TGTGCCAGCAGCGTAGGAGTCCCCAATACTAGAAACACCATATATTTT
j_gene: TRBJ2-2; abundance: few; d_gene: -; v_gene: TRBV6-4; CDR3aa: CASSETGSTGELFF; CDR3nt: TGTGCCAGCAGTGAAACAGGGAGTACCGGGGAGCTGTTTTTT
j_gene: TRBJ1-6; abundance: -; d_gene: -; v_gene: TRBV7-9; CDR3aa: CASSFLNSPLHF; CDR3nt: TGTGCCAGCAGCTTTCTCAATTCACCCCTCCACTTT
j_gene: TRBJ1-2; abundance: few; d_gene: -; v_gene: TRBV27; CDR3aa: CASSLSGQGLSYGYTF; CDR3nt: TGTGCCAGCAGTTTATCTGGTCAGGGGCTCTCCTATGGCTACACCTTC
j_gene: TRBJ1-1; abundance: -; d_gene: -; v_gene: TRBV7-6; CDR3aa: CASSFGGAEAFF; CDR3nt: TGTGCCAGCAGCTTCGGAGGCGCTGAAGCTTTCTTT
j_gene: TRBJ2-5; abundance: few; d_gene: -; v_gene: TRBV6-5; CDR3aa: CASRLREEETQYF; CDR3nt: TGTGCCAGCAGGCTACGGGAAGAAGAGACCCAGTACTTC
j_gene: TRBJ2-1; abundance: once; d_gene: -; v_gene: TRBV14; CDR3aa: CASGLTRSYNEQFF; CDR3nt: TGTGCCAGCGGCCTTACTCGCTCCTACAATGAGCAGTTCTTC
j_gene: TRBJ1-5; abundance: -; d_gene: -; v_gene: TRBV5-5; CDR3aa: CASSPGVYRDQPQHF; CDR3nt: TGTGCCAGCAGCCCGGGGGTCTACAGAGATCAGCCCCAGCATTTT
j_gene: TRBJ1-1; abundance: -; d_gene: TRBD1; v_gene: TRBV5-1; CDR3aa: CASSTHTGDGTEAFF; CDR3nt: TGCGCCAGCAGCACCCATACAGGGGATGGGACTGAAGCTTTCTTT
j_gene: TRBJ1-4; abundance: -; d_gene: -; v_gene: TRBV4-1; CDR3aa: CASSPKQKNEKLFF; CDR3nt: TGCGCCAGCAGCCCCAAACAGAAGAATGAAAAACTGTTTTTT
j_gene: TRBJ2-2; abundance: once; d_gene: -; v_gene: TRBV28; CDR3aa: CASSLPGANTGELFF; CDR3nt: TGTGCCAGCAGTTTACCAGGGGCGAACACCGGGGAGCTGTTTTTT
j_gene: TRBJ1-5; abundance: -; d_gene: -; v_gene: TRBV19; CDR3aa: CASCTRSNQPQHF; CDR3nt: TGTGCCAGCTGTACTCGTAGCAATCAGCCCCAGCATTTT
j_gene: TRBJ2-7; abundance: -; d_gene: TRBD1; v_gene: TRBV28; CDR3aa: CASSLRVWTTGAKGTWEQYF; CDR3nt: TGTGCCAGCAGTTTGCGGGTATGGACGACAGGGGCAAAGGGGACGTGGGAGCAGTACTTC
j_gene: TRBJ2-5; abundance: -; d_gene: -; v_gene: TRBV12-3/TRBV12-4; CDR3aa: CASSSDPEGTQYF; CDR3nt: TGTGCCAGCAGTTCCGACCCCGAGGGGACCCAGTACTTC
j_gene: TRBJ2-2; abundance: -; d_gene: -; v_gene: TRBV5-1; CDR3aa: CASSLGLTNTGELFF; CDR3nt: TGCGCCAGCAGCTTGGGACTGACGAACACCGGGGAGCTGTTTTTT
j_gene: TRBJ2-7; abundance: -; d_gene: TRBD1; v_gene: TRBV19; CDR3aa: CASSKDRNYEQYF; CDR3nt: TGTGCCAGTAGTAAGGACAGGAACTACGAGCAGTACTTC
j_gene: TRBJ2-1; abundance: -; d_gene: -; v_gene: TRBV10-2; CDR3aa: CASIQDSYNEQFF; CDR3nt: TGCGCCAGCATACAGGACTCCTACAATGAGCAGTTCTTC
j_gene: TRBJ2-3; abundance: -; d_gene: -; v_gene: TRBV18; CDR3aa: CASSPKETIVDTQYF; CDR3nt: TGTGCCAGCTCACCAAAGGAGACTATCGTGGATACGCAGTATTTT
j_gene: TRBJ2-1; abundance: -; d_gene: TRBD1; v_gene: TRBV5-5; CDR3aa: CASSLGQGAYDEQFF; CDR3nt: TGTGCCAGCAGCTTGGGACAGGGGGCCTACGATGAGCAGTTCTTC
j_gene: TRBJ1-1; abundance: -; d_gene: -; v_gene: TRBV11-2; CDR3aa: CASSSGAGAFF; CDR3nt: TGTGCCAGCAGCTCAGGGGCCGGGGCTTTCTTT